This T cell receptor (beta chain) was retrieved from a study of blood T cell repertoires in COVID-19. Each recovered donor of Cohort 3 presented with two negative PCRs, clearance, or symptom resolution. Repertoires were generated with immunoSEQ multiplex PCR, while TCRdb's copy carries only in-frame clones and drops some. The sample includes some 430,000 clones, 90% of them seen just once. After removal of 5 bases from V and 6 bases from J, the junction contained 24 bases not matched to a gene. CDR1 and CDR2 (germline): MDHEN, SYDVKM. The CDR3 is 19 residues long. The V and J genes are TRBV28 and TRBJ1-2, with 7 bases matching TRBD1. This TCR came from a man aged 18 to 35 who had recovered from COVID-19. Material for sequencing was PBMCs or T cells enriched from blood (not recorded which). CDR3: CASSPMGEDRAPRFDGYTF. The CDR3 nucleotides are TGTGCCAGCAGTCCTATGGGGGAAGACAGGGCGCCGAGATTTGATGGCTACACCTTC.